These 8 T cell receptor beta chains share one sample of origin, sequenced in a study of blood T cell repertoires in COVID-19. This table comes from immunoSEQ multiplex PCR, and its TCRdb copy is limited to in-frame clones, with some not included. The repertoire has about 160,000 clones, about four fifths of them found once; the top ten carry approximately 3.6%. Sample: PBMCs or T cells enriched from blood (not recorded which). The origin of the receptors is a woman aged 55-70 years who had recovered from COVID-19.

The chain is built from TRBV5-3 and TRBJ2-3; D gene uncertain. TRBV5-3 is placed among ORFs of uncertain function. The CDR3 spans 14 residues. Trimming stripped 0 bases from V and 5 bases from J, with 10 bases between. In DNA form, the CDR3 reads TGTGCCAGAAGCTTGGAGTTAGTCCTAGATACGCAGTATTTT. Its translation is CARSLELVLDTQYF.

V gene TRBV19 combines with J gene TRBJ2-7, with a possible D match to TRBD2 (6 bases). Trimming took 5 bases from V and 3 from J, leaving 17 bases between them. The CDR3 runs to 15 residues. Germline-derived CDR1 and CDR2 are LNHDA and SQIVND (reference sequence). The CDR3 coding sequence is TGTGCCAGTAGTTTAACTAGCCTAGCTGGCTACGAGCAGTACTTC. This encodes CASSLTSLAGYEQYF.

The chain has TRBV4-1 and TRBJ2-2, with D possibly being TRBD1 (5 bases). Germline V gives CDR1 MGHRA, CDR2 YSYEKL. V lost 4 bases, J lost 0 bases, and 12 bases lay in between. The CDR3 runs to 16 residues. The DNA of the CDR3 is TGCGCCAGCAGCCCCAGGGTTGGACCGAACACCGGGGAGCTGTTTTTT. It yields the protein CASSPRVGPNTGELFF.

The V gene is TRBV7-9, the J gene TRBJ2-2, with 7 positions matching TRBD1. Trimming took 4 bases from V and 3 from J; bases not matched to a gene: 8. This CDR3 spans 16 amino acids. Germline CDR1 reads SEHNR; CDR2 reads FQNEAQ (reference sequence). The CDR3 DNA is TGTGCCAGCAGCTCATACAGGGGAAAGGACACCGGGGAGCTGTTTTTT. Translation: CASSSYRGKDTGELFF. Using reference TRBV7-9 and TRBJ2-2 for the parts outside the CDR3, the full variable domain is DTGVSQNPRHKITKRGQNVTFRCDPISEHNRLYWYRQTLGQGPEFLTYFQNEAQLEKSRLLSDRFSAERPKGSFSTLEIQRTEQGDSAMYLCASSSYRGKDTGELFFGEGSRLTVL.

The J gene is TRBJ1-1, the V gene TRBV6-1; tentative D call: TRBD1 (6 bases). This CDR3 is built from 17 residues. Trimming shortened V by 3 bases and J by 5 bases, and 22 bases separated the two germline ends. Looked up from germline, CDR1 is MNHNS and CDR2 is SASEGT. The CDR3 region has the DNA TGTGCCAGCAGTGACGATTCGGACGCGGGGGGACAAACTGAAGCTTTCTTT. It codes for CASSDDSDAGGQTEAFF.

To note about this clone: Other DNA sequences in this specimen translate into the identical CDR3. The chain is built from TRBV27 and TRBJ1-4; D uncertain. This CDR3 has 13 residues. CDR1 and CDR2 (germline): MNHEY, SMNVEV (reference sequence). V shed 3 bases and J shed 7 bases, with 9 bases lying between them. In nucleotides, the CDR3 is TGTGCCAGCAGTTTGAGGGAGGGTGAAAAACTGTTTTTT. Amino acids: CASSLREGEKLFF. The full variable domain, its missing parts supplied by reference TRBV27 and TRBJ1-4, is EAQVTQNPRYLITVTGKKLTVTCSQNMNHEYMSWYRQDPGLGLRQIYYSMNVEVTDKGDVPEGYKVSRKEKRNFPLILESPSPNQTSLYFCASSLREGEKLFFGSGTQLSVL.

V usage is TRBV6-5 and J usage is TRBJ1-1, with D tentatively TRBD1 (5 bases). The V end was cut by 3 bases, the J end by 8 bases, with 16 bases between. Germline V gives CDR1 MNHEY, CDR2 SVGAGI. The CDR3 covers 14 residues. In nucleotides, the CDR3 is TGTGCCAGCAGTTATGATAATTTTTCAGGGGAAGCTTTCTTT. This gives the protein CASSYDNFSGEAFF.

CDR3 sequence: CASSYSKGGDTGELFF. The CDR3 coding sequence is TGTGCCAGCAGTTACTCGAAAGGGGGTGACACCGGGGAGCTGTTTTTT. This chain connects TRBV6-5 to TRBJ2-2, with D perhaps matching TRBD1 (6 bases). The CDR3 extends over 16 amino acids. V was trimmed by 0 bases and J by 3 bases, leaving 11 bases between them. Germline V gene sequence: CDR1 MNHEY, CDR2 SVGAGI.